Listed below are T cell receptor beta chains from one sample, sequenced in a study of blood T cell repertoires in COVID-19. The method was immunoSEQ multiplex PCR; TCRdb's version includes in-frame clones alone and lacks a portion of them. The sample records some 200,000 clones, 65% to 85% being singletons. Specimen: peripheral blood. The receptors shown here come from a human donor with acute or convalescent COVID-19. The donor label of this sample is uncertain. The conserved cysteine and the conserved F or W are not part of the CDR3 here.

CDR3aa: ASSYGSTGGEKLF; len: 13; j_gene: TRBJ1-4; v_gene: TRBV6-5
CDR3aa: ASSPRPEQGGGYGYT; len: 15; j_gene: TRBJ1-2; v_gene: TRBV27
CDR3aa: ASSRRGTTSRDTEAF; len: 15; j_gene: TRBJ1-1; v_gene: TRBV5-1
CDR3aa: ASRRLAGGRDEQF; len: 13; j_gene: TRBJ2-1; v_gene: TRBV5-6
CDR3aa: ASSGAGAKDEQF; len: 12; j_gene: TRBJ2-1; v_gene: TRBV10-1
CDR3aa: ASSPLGTLSYEQY; len: 13; j_gene: TRBJ2-7; v_gene: TRBV4-1
CDR3aa: AWQPTGGSSPLH; len: 12; j_gene: TRBJ1-6; v_gene: TRBV30
CDR3aa: TSSHLPGQGRREQY; len: 14; j_gene: TRBJ2-7; v_gene: TRBV1
CDR3aa: ASRGTLGTIY; len: 10; j_gene: TRBJ1-3; v_gene: TRBV2
CDR3aa: AWNREPRVGTEAF; len: 13; j_gene: TRBJ1-1; v_gene: TRBV30
CDR3aa: ASSLAAGTYSYNEQF; len: 15; j_gene: TRBJ2-1; v_gene: TRBV5-1
CDR3aa: ASSTGGSGIYEQY; len: 13; j_gene: TRBJ2-7; v_gene: TRBV28
CDR3aa: ASSQAADRGRGYT; len: 13; j_gene: TRBJ1-2; v_gene: TRBV3-1/TRBV3-2
CDR3aa: ASSRGQAATNEKLF; len: 14; j_gene: TRBJ1-4; v_gene: TRBV19
CDR3aa: ASSPSTGGTEAF; len: 12; j_gene: TRBJ1-1; v_gene: TRBV4-2
CDR3aa: AWGREGHEQF; len: 10; j_gene: TRBJ2-1; v_gene: TRBV30
CDR3aa: SVEALRTGGTEAF; len: 13; j_gene: TRBJ1-1; v_gene: TRBV29-1
CDR3aa: ASRTIGTGHHEQY; len: 13; j_gene: TRBJ2-7; v_gene: TRBV7-2
CDR3aa: ASSSSEGKGGGARLDTDTQY; len: 20; j_gene: TRBJ2-3; v_gene: TRBV3-1/TRBV3-2
CDR3aa: ASSQGGQGLHEQY; len: 13; j_gene: TRBJ2-7; v_gene: TRBV4-2
CDR3aa: ASSLTSGGPYNEQF; len: 14; j_gene: TRBJ2-1; v_gene: TRBV28
CDR3aa: ASSSPRGGACNEQF; len: 14; j_gene: TRBJ2-1; v_gene: TRBV11-3
CDR3aa: ASSVAGSSSGNTIY; len: 14; j_gene: TRBJ1-3; v_gene: TRBV9
CDR3aa: ASSPQQGANTGELF; len: 14; j_gene: TRBJ2-2; v_gene: TRBV18
CDR3aa: ATSWTGIFSGANVLT; len: 15; j_gene: TRBJ2-6; v_gene: TRBV19
CDR3aa: ASNGREGTETQY; len: 12; j_gene: TRBJ2-5; v_gene: TRBV5-4
CDR3aa: ASSLPDRVNNEQF; len: 13; j_gene: TRBJ2-1; v_gene: TRBV5-6
CDR3aa: ASSKALAGFSKGYEQY; len: 16; j_gene: TRBJ2-7; v_gene: TRBV21-1
CDR3aa: ASITSRSYGYT; len: 11; j_gene: TRBJ1-2; v_gene: TRBV28
CDR3aa: ASSFQWGDGDGYT; len: 13; j_gene: TRBJ1-2; v_gene: TRBV6-5
CDR3aa: ASSFGTSGDTQY; len: 12; j_gene: TRBJ2-3; v_gene: TRBV7-9
CDR3aa: ASSASGSPGQGS; len: 12; j_gene: TRBJ2-7; v_gene: TRBV7-2
CDR3aa: ASSLDRVVSTEAF; len: 13; j_gene: TRBJ1-1; v_gene: TRBV7-9
CDR3aa: ASSSRGGSSYNEQF; len: 14; j_gene: TRBJ2-1; v_gene: TRBV11-3
CDR3aa: ASTQTGGPGEKLF; len: 13; j_gene: TRBJ1-4; v_gene: TRBV2
CDR3aa: ASSKGLSLTDTQY; len: 13; j_gene: TRBJ2-3; v_gene: TRBV7-7
CDR3aa: ASSHRTSGRSGETQY; len: 15; j_gene: TRBJ2-5; v_gene: TRBV3-1/TRBV3-2
CDR3aa: ASSLQGNSYNEQF; len: 13; j_gene: TRBJ2-1; v_gene: TRBV7-3
CDR3aa: ASSGLRGGVDEQY; len: 13; j_gene: TRBJ2-7; v_gene: TRBV10-1
CDR3aa: ASSPPREVEQF; len: 11; j_gene: TRBJ2-1; v_gene: TRBV7-9
CDR3aa: ASSNMHRLNSPLH; len: 13; j_gene: TRBJ1-6; v_gene: TRBV21-1
CDR3aa: AISPGTSGSNEQF; len: 13; j_gene: TRBJ2-1; v_gene: TRBV10-3